This T cell receptor beta chain was sequenced in a study of blood T cell repertoires in COVID-19. The wider study: Specimens from acute and convalescent COVID-19 originated in the United States, Italy and Spain. PBMCs, B-cell-depleted T cells, or T cells provided the cDNA or gDNA that made up the material.

Per the original methods: Reference gene primer amplification in the assay estimated nucleated cell counts. Sequencing used immunoSEQ multiplex PCR; TCRdb keeps in-frame clones, though not all of them. V, J and clone size derive from that table, while D and trimming were established from the DNA sequence. The sample yields under 250,000 clones, more than 65% seen once. Germline V gene lookup returns CDR1 SGHAT and CDR2 FQNNGV. J lost 5 bases, V lost 5 bases, and 11 bases had no gene match. The CDR3 runs to 15 residues. This clone was detected only once. The sequence was obtained from a man aged 50 to 59 with active or convalescent COVID-19. This chain connects TRBV11-2 to TRBJ2-5; 7 bases agree with TRBD2. The sample comprised peripheral blood. The CDR3 is CASSNPQTSRETQYF. CDR3 DNA: TGTGCCAGCAGCAACCCGCAGACTAGCAGGGAGACCCAGTACTTC.